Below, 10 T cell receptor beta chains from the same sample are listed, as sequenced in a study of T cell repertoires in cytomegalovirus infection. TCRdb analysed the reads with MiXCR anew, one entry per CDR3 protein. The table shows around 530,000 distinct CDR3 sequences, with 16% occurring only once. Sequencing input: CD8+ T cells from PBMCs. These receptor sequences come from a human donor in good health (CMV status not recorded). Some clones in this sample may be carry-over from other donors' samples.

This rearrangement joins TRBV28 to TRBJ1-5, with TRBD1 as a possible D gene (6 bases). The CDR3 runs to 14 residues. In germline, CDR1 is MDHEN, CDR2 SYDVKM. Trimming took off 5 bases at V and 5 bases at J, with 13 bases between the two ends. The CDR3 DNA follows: TGTGCCAGCAGTCTGGACAGCACCTATCAGCCCCAGCATTTT. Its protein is CASSLDSTYQPQHF.

CDR3 residues: CAIMREGYVNTQYF. In nucleotides, the CDR3 is TGTGCCATCATGCGGGAGGGTTATGTAAATACGCAGTATTTT. The chain uses TRBV10-3 and TRBJ2-3, with 9 bases matching TRBD2. Germline CDR1 reads ENHRY; CDR2 reads SYGVKD. The CDR3 is made up of 14 amino acids. The V and J ends lost 7 bases and 7 bases, in that order; junction bases with no gene match: 9.

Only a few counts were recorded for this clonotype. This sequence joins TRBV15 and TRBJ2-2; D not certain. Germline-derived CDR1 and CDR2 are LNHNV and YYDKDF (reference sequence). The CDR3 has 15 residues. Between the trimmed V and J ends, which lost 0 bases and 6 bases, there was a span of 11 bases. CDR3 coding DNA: TGTGCCACCAGCAGAGATAGGAACACCGCCGGGGAGCTGTTTTTT. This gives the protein CATSRDRNTAGELFF.

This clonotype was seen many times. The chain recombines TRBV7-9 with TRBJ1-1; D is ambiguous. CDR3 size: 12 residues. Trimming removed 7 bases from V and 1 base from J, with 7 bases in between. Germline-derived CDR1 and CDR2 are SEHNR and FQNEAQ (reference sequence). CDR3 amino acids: CASTTENTEAFF. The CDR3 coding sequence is TGTGCCAGCACCACAGAGAACACTGAAGCTTTCTTT.

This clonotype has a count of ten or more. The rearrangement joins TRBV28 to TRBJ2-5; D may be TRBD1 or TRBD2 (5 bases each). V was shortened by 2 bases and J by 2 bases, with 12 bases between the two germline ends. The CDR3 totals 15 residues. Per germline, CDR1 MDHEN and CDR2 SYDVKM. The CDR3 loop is CASSLGSGTQETQYF. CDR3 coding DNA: TGTGCCAGCAGTTTAGGATCCGGGACGCAAGAGACCCAGTACTTC.

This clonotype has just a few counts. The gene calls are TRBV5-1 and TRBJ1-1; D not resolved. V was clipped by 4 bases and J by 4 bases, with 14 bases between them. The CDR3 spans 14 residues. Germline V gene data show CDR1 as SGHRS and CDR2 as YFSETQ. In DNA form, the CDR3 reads TGCGCCAGCAGCCACGAGTTCACACCCACTGAAGCTTTCTTT. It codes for CASSHEFTPTEAFF. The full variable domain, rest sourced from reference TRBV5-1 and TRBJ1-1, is KAGVTQTPRYLIKTRGQQVTLSCSPISGHRSVSWYQQTPGQGLQFLFEYFSETQRNKGNFPGRFSGRQFSNSRSEMNVSTLELGDSALYLCASSHEFTPTEAFFGQGTRLTVV.

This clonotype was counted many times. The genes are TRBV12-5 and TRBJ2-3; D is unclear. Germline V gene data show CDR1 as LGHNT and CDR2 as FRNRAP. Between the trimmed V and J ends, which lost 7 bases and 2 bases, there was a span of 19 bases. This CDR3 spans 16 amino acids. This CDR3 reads CASALGSTPYTDTQYF. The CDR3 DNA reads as TGTGCTAGTGCCTTGGGTTCGACGCCCTACACAGATACGCAGTATTTT.

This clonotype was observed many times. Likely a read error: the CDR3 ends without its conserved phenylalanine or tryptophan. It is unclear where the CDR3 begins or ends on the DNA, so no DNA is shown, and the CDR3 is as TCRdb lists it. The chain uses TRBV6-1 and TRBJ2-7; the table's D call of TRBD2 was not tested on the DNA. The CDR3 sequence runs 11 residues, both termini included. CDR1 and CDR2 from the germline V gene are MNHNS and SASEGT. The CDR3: CASSLGTSGNL.

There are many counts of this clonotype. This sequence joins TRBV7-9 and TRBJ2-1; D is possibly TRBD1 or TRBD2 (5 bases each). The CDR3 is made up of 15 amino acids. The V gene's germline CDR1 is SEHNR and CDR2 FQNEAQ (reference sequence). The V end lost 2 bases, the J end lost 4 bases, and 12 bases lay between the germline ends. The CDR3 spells CASSLRDGLYNEQFF. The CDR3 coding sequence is TGTGCCAGCAGCTTACGGGACGGACTTTACAATGAGCAGTTCTTC.

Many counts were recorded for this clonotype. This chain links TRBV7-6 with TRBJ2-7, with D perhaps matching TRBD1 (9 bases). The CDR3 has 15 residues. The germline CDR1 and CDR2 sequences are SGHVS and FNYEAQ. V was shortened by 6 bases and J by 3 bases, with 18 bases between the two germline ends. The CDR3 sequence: CASSSGTGPFYEQYF. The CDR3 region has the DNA TGTGCCAGCAGTAGCGGGACAGGGCCCTTCTACGAGCAGTACTTC.